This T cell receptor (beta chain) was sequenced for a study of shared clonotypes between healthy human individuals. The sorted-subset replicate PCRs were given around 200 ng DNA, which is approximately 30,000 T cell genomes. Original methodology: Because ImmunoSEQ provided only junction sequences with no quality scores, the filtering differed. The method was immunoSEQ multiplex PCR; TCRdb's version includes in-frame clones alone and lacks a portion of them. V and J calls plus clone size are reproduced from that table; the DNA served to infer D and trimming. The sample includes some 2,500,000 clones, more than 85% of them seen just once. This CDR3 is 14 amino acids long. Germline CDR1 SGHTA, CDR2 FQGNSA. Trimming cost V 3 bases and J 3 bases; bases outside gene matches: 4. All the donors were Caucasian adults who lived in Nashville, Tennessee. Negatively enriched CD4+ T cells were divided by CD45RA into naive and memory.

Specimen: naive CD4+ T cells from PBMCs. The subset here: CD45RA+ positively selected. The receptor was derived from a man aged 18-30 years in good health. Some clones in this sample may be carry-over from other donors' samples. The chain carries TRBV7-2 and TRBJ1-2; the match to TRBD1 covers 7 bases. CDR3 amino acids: CASSFTGTDYGYTF. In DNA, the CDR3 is TGTGCCAGCAGCTTTACCGGGACAGACTATGGCTACACCTTC.